This T cell receptor beta chain was sequenced during a study of T cells expressing NK-cell markers. Per the germline V gene, CDR1 is LNHNV and CDR2 is YYDKDF (reference sequence). The CDR3 loop spans 15 amino acids. TCRdb re-called the 5' RACE reads, yielding one record per CDR3 amino acid sequence without DNA. The repertoire table contains about 150,000 distinct CDR3 sequences. This chain joins TRBV15 and TRBJ1-5. This receptor was taken from a woman in her fifties or sixties in good health. The sequenced sample was blood T cells: a sorted CD56 or NKG2C T cell subset, CD4+ or CD8+ T cells, or bulk PBMC T cells (not recorded which). This CDR3 is CATSRVGGGGQPQHF.